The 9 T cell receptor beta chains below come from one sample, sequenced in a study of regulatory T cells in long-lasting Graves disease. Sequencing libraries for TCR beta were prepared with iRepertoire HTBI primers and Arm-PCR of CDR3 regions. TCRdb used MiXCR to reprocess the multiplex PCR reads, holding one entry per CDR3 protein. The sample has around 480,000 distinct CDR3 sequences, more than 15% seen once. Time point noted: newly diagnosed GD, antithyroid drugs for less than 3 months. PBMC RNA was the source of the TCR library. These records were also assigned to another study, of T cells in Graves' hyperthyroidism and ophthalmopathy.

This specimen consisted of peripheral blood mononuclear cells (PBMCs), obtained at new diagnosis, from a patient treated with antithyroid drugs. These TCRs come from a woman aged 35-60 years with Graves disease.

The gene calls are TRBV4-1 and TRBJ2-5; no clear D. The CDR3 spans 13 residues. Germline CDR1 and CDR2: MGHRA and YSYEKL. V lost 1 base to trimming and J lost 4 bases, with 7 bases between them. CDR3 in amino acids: CASSQAVPETQYF. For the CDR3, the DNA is TGCGCCAGCAGCCAAGCTGTGCCAGAGACCCAGTACTTC.

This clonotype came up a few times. The CDR3 region is CASSPPRTVQNYGYTF. Written as DNA, the CDR3 is TGTGCCAGCTCACCGCCAAGGACAGTACAAAACTATGGCTACACCTTC. This rearrangement joins TRBV18 to TRBJ1-2, with D tentatively TRBD1 (6 bases). This CDR3 region has 16 residues. CDR1 is KGHSH, CDR2 LQKENI, per germline. Trimming removed 3 bases from V and 2 bases from J, with 16 bases in between.

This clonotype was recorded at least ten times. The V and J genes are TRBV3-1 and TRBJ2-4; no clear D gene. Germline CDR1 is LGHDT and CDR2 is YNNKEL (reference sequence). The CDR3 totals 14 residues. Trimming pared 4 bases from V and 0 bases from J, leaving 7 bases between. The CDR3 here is CASSLRLAKNIQYF. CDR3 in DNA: TGTGCCAGCAGCCTTCGTTTAGCCAAAAACATTCAGTACTTC.

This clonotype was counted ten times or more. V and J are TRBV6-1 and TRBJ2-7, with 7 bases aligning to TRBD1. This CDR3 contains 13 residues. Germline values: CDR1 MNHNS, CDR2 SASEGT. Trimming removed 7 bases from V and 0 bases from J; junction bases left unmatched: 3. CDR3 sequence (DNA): TGTGCCAGCACCAGGGGGAGCTCCTACGAGCAGTACTTC. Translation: CASTRGSSYEQYF.

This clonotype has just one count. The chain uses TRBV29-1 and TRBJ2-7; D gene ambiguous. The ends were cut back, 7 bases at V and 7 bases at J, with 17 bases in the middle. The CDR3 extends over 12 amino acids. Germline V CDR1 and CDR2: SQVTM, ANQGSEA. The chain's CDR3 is CSALKGVNEQYF. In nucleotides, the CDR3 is TGCAGCGCCCTGAAGGGCGTAAATGAGCAGTACTTC.

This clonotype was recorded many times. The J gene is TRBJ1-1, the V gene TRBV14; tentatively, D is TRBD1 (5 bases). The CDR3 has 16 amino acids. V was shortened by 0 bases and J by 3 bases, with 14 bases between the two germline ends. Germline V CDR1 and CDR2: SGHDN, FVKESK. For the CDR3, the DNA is TGTGCCAGCAGCCAAGATGTGTGGGCAGGGCACACTGAAGCTTTCTTT. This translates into CASSQDVWAGHTEAFF.

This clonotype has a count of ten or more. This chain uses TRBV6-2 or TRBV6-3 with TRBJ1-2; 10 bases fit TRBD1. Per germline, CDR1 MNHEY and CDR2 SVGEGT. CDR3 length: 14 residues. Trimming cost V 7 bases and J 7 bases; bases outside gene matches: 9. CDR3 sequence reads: CASIIGTGVGGYTF. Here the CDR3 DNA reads TGTGCCAGCATCATCGGGACAGGGGTCGGTGGCTACACCTTC.

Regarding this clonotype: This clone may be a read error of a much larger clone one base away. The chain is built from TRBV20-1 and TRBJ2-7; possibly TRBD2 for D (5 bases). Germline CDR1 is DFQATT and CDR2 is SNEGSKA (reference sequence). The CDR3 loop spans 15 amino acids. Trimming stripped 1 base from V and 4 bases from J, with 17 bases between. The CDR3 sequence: CSARGSSRNSYEQYF. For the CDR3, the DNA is TGCAGTGCTAGAGGTTCTAGCAGAAACTCATACGAGCAGTACTTC.

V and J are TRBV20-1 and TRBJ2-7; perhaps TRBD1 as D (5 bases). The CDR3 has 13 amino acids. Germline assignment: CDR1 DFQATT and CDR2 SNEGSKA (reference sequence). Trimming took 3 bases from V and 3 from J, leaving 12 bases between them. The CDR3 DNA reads TGCAGTGCTAGTCAGGGAATCGGCTACGAGCAGTACTTC. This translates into CSASQGIGYEQYF.